The rows below give T cell receptor beta chains drawn from one sample of a study of T cell changes during pregnancy in multiple sclerosis. Clones were sequenced by immunoSEQ multiplex PCR, and TCRdb holds only the in-frame ones, with some missing. Of 55,000 to 70,000 clones detected, around 90% appear once; the ten largest clones hold 1.1% to 1.5%. The sample here was peripheral blood, taken in the second trimester of pregnancy. Receptor source: a female donor in good health, enrolled as a control in a pregnancy study. Each CDR3 is given without its conserved first and last residue. Fields, in order: V gene, J gene, D gene, CDR3 protein. The D gene is left open where the match is weak.

v_gene: TRBV5-4; j_gene: TRBJ1-2; d_gene: .; CDR3aa: ASSSGTGRYT
v_gene: TRBV7-8; j_gene: TRBJ1-5; d_gene: .; CDR3aa: ASSHRVPGSNQPQH
v_gene: TRBV4-1; j_gene: TRBJ1-1; d_gene: TRBD1; CDR3aa: ASSQGRDNKTGRGAF
v_gene: TRBV7-9; j_gene: TRBJ2-1; d_gene: TRBD1; CDR3aa: ASSFFGQGGNEQF
v_gene: TRBV7-9; j_gene: TRBJ2-7; d_gene: .; CDR3aa: ASSLEGPGREQY
v_gene: TRBV5-1; j_gene: TRBJ2-1; d_gene: .; CDR3aa: ASSSPIQAFAYNEQF
v_gene: TRBV2; j_gene: TRBJ2-7; d_gene: TRBD1; CDR3aa: ASSDSRGYSSYYEQY
v_gene: TRBV28; j_gene: TRBJ1-5; d_gene: .; CDR3aa: ASSSLTGSNQPQH
v_gene: TRBV20-1; j_gene: TRBJ2-1; d_gene: .; CDR3aa: SAGGNEQF
v_gene: TRBV15; j_gene: TRBJ2-3; d_gene: .; CDR3aa: ATSSRAADTQY
v_gene: TRBV5-1; j_gene: TRBJ1-5; d_gene: .; CDR3aa: ASSLGGGIQPQH
v_gene: TRBV9; j_gene: TRBJ2-2; d_gene: TRBD1; CDR3aa: ASSARQGNTGELF
v_gene: TRBV19; j_gene: TRBJ2-1; d_gene: .; CDR3aa: ASSIDPFRGNEQF
v_gene: TRBV15; j_gene: TRBJ2-1; d_gene: TRBD2; CDR3aa: ATSKAGGRGDEQF
v_gene: TRBV7-9; j_gene: TRBJ1-4; d_gene: TRBD1; CDR3aa: ASSLVPGTGDEKLF
v_gene: TRBV29-1; j_gene: TRBJ2-3; d_gene: .; CDR3aa: SVFPLPDTQY
v_gene: TRBV2; j_gene: TRBJ1-5; d_gene: .; CDR3aa: ASSGDTINQPQH
v_gene: TRBV7-6; j_gene: TRBJ2-1; d_gene: TRBD1; CDR3aa: ASSSSGTGGYNEQF
v_gene: TRBV30; j_gene: TRBJ2-5; d_gene: .; CDR3aa: AWSPRGAETQY
v_gene: TRBV23-1; j_gene: TRBJ1-2; d_gene: .; CDR3aa: ASSFYGVDYGYT
v_gene: TRBV11-1; j_gene: TRBJ2-2; d_gene: .; CDR3aa: ASSLGAAGELF
v_gene: TRBV27; j_gene: TRBJ2-1; d_gene: TRBD2; CDR3aa: ASSSRLTSGFVSSYNEQF